This T cell receptor (beta chain) was retrieved from a study of T cells in Graves' hyperthyroidism and ophthalmopathy. About the research overall: Blood was drawn when the patient was first diagnosed and still untreated. The study's findings and limits: Clonotypes that were expanded in thyroid above 0.001 mostly appeared in blood too. Model output signaled ophthalmopathy a median approximately 6 months ahead of onset.

Amplified TCR beta CDR3 regions came from RNA transcripts. TCR CDR3 regions were first amplified by RT-PCR with HTBI primers. Using its own MiXCR run on the multiplex PCR reads, TCRdb lists one record per CDR3 protein. The sample yields 200,000 to 250,000 distinct CDR3 sequences, less than 20% seen once. This clonotype came up many times. Its antigen is unknown. Between the trimmed V and J ends, which lost 5 bases and 4 bases, there was a span of 11 bases. Germline V gene sequence: CDR1 MDHEN, CDR2 SYDVKM. The CDR3 length is 13 residues. This receptor was taken from a woman in her late teens or twenties with Graves' ophthalmopathy. The sample consisted of blood. This chain connects TRBV28 to TRBJ1-1; tentative D call: TRBD1 (6 bases). This CDR3 is CASSRGRGTEAFF. CDR3 DNA sequence: TGTGCCAGCAGTCGGGGGCGGGGCACTGAAGCTTTCTTT.